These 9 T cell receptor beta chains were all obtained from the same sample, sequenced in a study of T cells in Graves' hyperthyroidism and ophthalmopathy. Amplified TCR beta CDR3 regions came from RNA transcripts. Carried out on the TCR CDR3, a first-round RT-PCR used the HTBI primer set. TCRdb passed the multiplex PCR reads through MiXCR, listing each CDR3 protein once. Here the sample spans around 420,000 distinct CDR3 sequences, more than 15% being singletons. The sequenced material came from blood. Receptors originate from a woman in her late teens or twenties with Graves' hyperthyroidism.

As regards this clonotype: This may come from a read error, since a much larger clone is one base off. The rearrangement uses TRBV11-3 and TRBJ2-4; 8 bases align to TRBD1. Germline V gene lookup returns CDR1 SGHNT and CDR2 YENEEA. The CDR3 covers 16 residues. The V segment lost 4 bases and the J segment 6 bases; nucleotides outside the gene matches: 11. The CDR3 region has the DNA TGTGCCAGCAGCTCCGGGACAGGTGGATTGGGAAACATTCAGTACTTC. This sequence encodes CASSSGTGGLGNIQYF.

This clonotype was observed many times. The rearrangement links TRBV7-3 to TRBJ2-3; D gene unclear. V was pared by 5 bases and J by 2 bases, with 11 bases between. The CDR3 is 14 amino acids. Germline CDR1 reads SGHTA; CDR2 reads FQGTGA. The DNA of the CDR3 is TGTGCCAGCAGCCCGGACGCCAACACAGATACGCAGTATTTT. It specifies CASSPDANTDTQYF. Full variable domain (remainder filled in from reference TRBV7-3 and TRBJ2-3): GAGVSQTPSNKVTEKGKYVELRCDPISGHTALYWYRQSLGQGPEFLIYFQGTGAADDSGLPNDRFFAVRPEGSVSTLKIQRTERGDSAVYLCASSPDANTDTQYFGPGTRLTVL.

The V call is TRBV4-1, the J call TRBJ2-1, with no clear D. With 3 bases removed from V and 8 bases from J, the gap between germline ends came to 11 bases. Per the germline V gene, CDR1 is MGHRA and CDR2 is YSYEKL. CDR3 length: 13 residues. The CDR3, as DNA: TGCGCCAGCAGCCAGGGTTCCGCCGATGAGCAGTTCTTC. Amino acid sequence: CASSQGSADEQFF.

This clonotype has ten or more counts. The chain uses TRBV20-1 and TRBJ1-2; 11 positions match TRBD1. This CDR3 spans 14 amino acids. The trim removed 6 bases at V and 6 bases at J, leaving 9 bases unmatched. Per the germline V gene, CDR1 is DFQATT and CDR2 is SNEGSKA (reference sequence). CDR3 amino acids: CSADVPGQGDGYTF. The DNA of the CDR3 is TGCAGTGCGGACGTCCCGGGACAGGGGGATGGCTACACCTTC.

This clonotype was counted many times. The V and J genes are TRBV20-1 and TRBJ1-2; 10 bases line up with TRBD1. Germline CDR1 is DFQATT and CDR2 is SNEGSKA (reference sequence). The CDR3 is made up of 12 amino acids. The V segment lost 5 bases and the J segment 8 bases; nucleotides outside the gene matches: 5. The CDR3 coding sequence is TGCAGTGCTGGGACAGGGGAAAGAGGCTACACCTTC. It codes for CSAGTGERGYTF.

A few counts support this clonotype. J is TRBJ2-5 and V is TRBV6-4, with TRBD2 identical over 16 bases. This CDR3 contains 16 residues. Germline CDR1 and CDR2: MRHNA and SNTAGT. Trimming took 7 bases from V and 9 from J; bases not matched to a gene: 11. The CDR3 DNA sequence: TGTGCCAGCACCCCCCGGGGACTAGCGGGGGGGAGGGCCCAGTACTTC. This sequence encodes CASTPRGLAGGRAQYF.

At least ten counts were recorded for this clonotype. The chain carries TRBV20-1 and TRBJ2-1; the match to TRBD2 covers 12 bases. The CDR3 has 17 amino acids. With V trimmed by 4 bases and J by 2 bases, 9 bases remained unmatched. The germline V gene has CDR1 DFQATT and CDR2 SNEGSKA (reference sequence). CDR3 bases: TGCAGTGCTACAGGGCAGGCTAGCGGGAGGGCCTACAATGAGCAGTTCTTC. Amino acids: CSATGQASGRAYNEQFF.

The CDR3 DNA follows: TGTGCCAGCTTAGCGGAGGGGGGCACCGGGGAGCTGTTTTTT. Its protein product is CASLAEGGTGELFF. The J gene is TRBJ2-2, the V gene TRBV3-1; D might be TRBD1 or TRBD2, each matching 6 bases. CDR1 LGHDT and CDR2 YNNKEL come from the germline V gene (reference sequence). This CDR3 is 14 amino acids long. Deletions cut 8 bases from V and 4 bases from J, with 14 bases between. The complete variable domain, with remaining parts taken from reference TRBV3-1 and TRBJ2-2, reads DTAVSQTPKYLVTQMGNDKSIKCEQNLGHDTMYWYKQDSKKFLKIMFSYNNKELIINETVPNRFSPKSPDKAHLNLHINSLELGDSAVYFCASLAEGGTGELFFGEGSRLTVL.

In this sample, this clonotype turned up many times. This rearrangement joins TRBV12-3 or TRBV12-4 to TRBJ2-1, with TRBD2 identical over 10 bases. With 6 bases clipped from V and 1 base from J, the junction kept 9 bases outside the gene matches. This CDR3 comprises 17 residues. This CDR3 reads CASRDRQREGSYNEQFF. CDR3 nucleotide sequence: TGTGCCAGCAGGGACCGTCAGCGGGAGGGATCCTACAATGAGCAGTTCTTC.